The rows below give T cell receptor beta chains drawn from one sample of a study of Ad26.COV2.S vaccination and SARS-CoV-2 variants. Libraries were prepared by immunoSEQ multiplex PCR; TCRdb keeps only in-frame clonotypes and omits some of them. The sample gives some 340,000 clones, 85% of which show up once; 2% to 2.5% is in the top ten. The specimen comprised peripheral blood, sampled in a trial of Ad26.COV2.S vaccine versus placebo. The source of these receptors is a person aged 18 to 59 who received the Ad26.COV2.S COVID-19 vaccine or a placebo. Each CDR3 is given with its conserved first and last residue. Fields, in order: J gene, V gene, D gene, clone size, CDR3 protein, CDR3 DNA. The D gene is left open where the match is weak. Part of the rows lack a size; the others show once, few, many or a class for expanded clones.

TRBJ2-5	TRBV3-1/TRBV3-2	.	.	CASSPDTGTQETQYF	TGTGCCAGCAGCCCAGACACAGGGACTCAAGAGACCCAGTACTTC
TRBJ2-2	TRBV5-5	TRBD2	.	CASRASGGAGTGELFF	TGTGCCAGCCGCGCCAGCGGGGGGGCAGGCACCGGGGAGCTGTTTTTT
TRBJ2-1	TRBV4-1	.	.	CASSHTGNEQFF	TGCGCCAGCAGCCACACAGGGAATGAGCAGTTCTTC
TRBJ1-1	TRBV4-1	.	.	CASSQEGSGMEAFF	TGCGCCAGCAGCCAAGAGGGATCAGGGATGGAAGCTTTCTTT
TRBJ1-2	TRBV7-8	.	.	CASSLAAGYGYTF	TGTGCCAGCAGCTTAGCGGCGGGGTATGGCTACACCTTC
TRBJ1-6	TRBV14	.	.	CASSLLSSYNSPLHF	TGTGCCAGCAGCCTCCTGAGCTCCTATAATTCACCCCTCCACTTT
TRBJ1-2	TRBV15	.	.	CATSRDRLNRNYGYTF	TGTGCCACCAGCAGAGATCGGTTGAACAGGAACTATGGCTACACCTTC
TRBJ2-7	TRBV28	TRBD1	once	CASSPYRGEQYF	TGTGCCAGCAGCCCATACAGGGGCGAGCAGTACTTC
TRBJ1-1	TRBV2	.	.	CASSEVGPEAFF	TGTGCCAGCAGTGAGGTGGGCCCCGAAGCTTTCTTT
TRBJ2-2	TRBV7-9	.	.	CASSLGTGNTGELFF	TGTGCCAGCAGCTTAGGGACTGGGAACACCGGGGAGCTGTTTTTT
TRBJ2-5	TRBV27	.	.	CASSPRSPGRGTQYF	TGTGCCAGCAGCCCCCGTTCTCCGGGGCGGGGGACCCAGTACTTC
TRBJ2-2	TRBV9	.	.	CASSVGATVDTGELFF	TGTGCCAGCAGCGTAGGCGCTACTGTGGACACCGGGGAGCTGTTTTTT
TRBJ2-5	TRBV6-2/TRBV6-3	TRBD1	.	CASSDRVQETQYF	TGTGCCAGCAGTGACAGGGTGCAGGAGACCCAGTACTTC
TRBJ1-1	TRBV28	.	.	CASSLSPRGDTEAFF	TGTGCCAGCAGTTTATCACCCAGGGGAGACACTGAAGCTTTCTTT
TRBJ1-1	TRBV5-1	TRBD1	.	CASSSSPGQGNSFF	TGCGCCAGCAGCTCGTCACCGGGACAGGGAAATTCTTTCTTT
TRBJ1-1	TRBV28	.	once	CASGVSGGMNTEAFF	TGTGCCAGCGGGGTCAGCGGGGGAATGAACACTGAAGCTTTCTTT
TRBJ2-2	TRBV5-1	.	few	CASSLAVGLGELFF	TGCGCCAGCAGCTTGGCCGTTGGCCTCGGGGAGCTGTTTTTT
TRBJ2-5	TRBV9	.	.	CASSSQETQYF	TGTGCCAGCAGCTCGCAAGAGACCCAGTACTTC
TRBJ2-2	TRBV28	.	.	CASSPSVTGELFF	TGTGCCAGCAGTCCCTCGGTAACCGGGGAGCTGTTTTTT
TRBJ1-1	TRBV7-3	.	.	CASSRNRNTEAFF	TGTGCCAGCAGCCGAAATAGAAACACTGAAGCTTTCTTT
TRBJ2-1	TRBV11-3	.	.	CASSLGLSGSEQFF	TGTGCCAGCAGCTTGGGTCTCTCCGGGAGTGAGCAGTTCTTC
TRBJ1-6	TRBV5-1	.	.	CASSFRQPRDSPLHF	TGCGCCAGCAGCTTCCGACAGCCCCGGGATTCACCCCTCCACTTT
TRBJ2-6	TRBV5-1	.	.	CASSRGEANVLTF	TGCGCCAGCAGCAGGGGGGAGGCCAACGTCCTGACTTTC
TRBJ2-7	TRBV19	TRBD1	few	CASTPGGTGLHEQYF	TGTGCCAGTACTCCCGGGGGGACAGGGCTCCACGAGCAGTACTTC
TRBJ2-5	TRBV28	.	.	CASSPDRSGYQETQYF	TGTGCCAGCAGTCCGGACAGAAGCGGGTACCAAGAGACCCAGTACTTC
TRBJ2-3	TRBV28	.	.	CASSLVRYSDTQYF	TGTGCCAGCAGTTTGGTCAGATACTCAGATACGCAGTATTTT
TRBJ1-6	TRBV7-9	TRBD1	.	CASSLAGTGHNSPLHF	TGTGCCAGCAGCTTAGCGGGGACAGGACACAATTCACCCCTCCACTTT
TRBJ2-7	TRBV15	.	.	CATSRGSVGRVSYEQYF	TGTGCCACCAGCAGAGGATCCGTGGGGCGGGTCTCCTACGAGCAGTACTTC
TRBJ1-5	TRBV6-5	.	.	CASRTAGHSNQPQHF	TGTGCCAGCAGGACTGCGGGTCATAGCAATCAGCCCCAGCATTTT
TRBJ2-3	TRBV7-6	.	once	CASSPMLGKRADTQYF	TGTGCCAGCAGTCCCATGTTAGGGAAGCGCGCAGATACGCAGTATTTT
TRBJ2-3	TRBV6-5	TRBD2	.	CASTSGGAEGDTQYF	TGTGCCAGCACTAGCGGGGGGGCGGAGGGAGATACGCAGTATTTT
TRBJ1-5	TRBV18	TRBD1	.	CASSRFTGEDQPQHF	TGTGCCAGCTCACGTTTTACAGGGGAGGATCAGCCCCAGCATTTT
TRBJ2-2	TRBV6-5	.	.	CASRESGAGELFF	TGTGCCAGCAGAGAGTCAGGGGCCGGGGAGCTGTTTTTT
TRBJ1-5	TRBV28	.	.	CASRQARNSNQPQHF	TGTGCCAGCAGACAAGCCAGAAATAGCAATCAGCCCCAGCATTTT
TRBJ2-7	TRBV7-6	TRBD2	.	CASSLVSSGGPSSYEQYF	TGTGCCAGCAGCTTAGTCTCGAGCGGGGGGCCGAGCTCCTACGAGCAGTACTTC
TRBJ1-6	TRBV5-1	TRBD1	.	CASSAGVAGGSYNSPLHF	TGCGCCAGCAGCGCGGGGGTGGCAGGGGGCTCCTATAATTCACCCCTCCACTTT
TRBJ2-1	TRBV5-6	TRBD2	.	CATQLVGAGGAYNEQFF	TGTGCCACCCAGCTTGTGGGCGCGGGGGGGGCATACAATGAGCAGTTCTTC
TRBJ1-3	TRBV10-3	.	.	CAISESRAPGNTIYF	TGTGCCATCAGTGAGTCGAGGGCCCCTGGAAACACCATATATTTT
TRBJ1-5	TRBV28	.	.	CASSPVDGRSGQPQHF	TGTGCCAGCAGTCCCGTCGACGGGCGGTCGGGCCAGCCCCAGCATTTT
TRBJ2-1	TRBV7-3	TRBD2	once	CASSLVGTSGGADNEQFF	TGTGCCAGCAGCTTAGTCGGGACTAGCGGGGGGGCCGACAATGAGCAGTTCTTC
TRBJ2-5	TRBV2	TRBD1	.	CASSTGQGETQYF	TGTGCCAGCAGTACGGGACAGGGGGAGACCCAGTACTTC
TRBJ2-7	TRBV4-2	TRBD2	.	CASSQGLLADSYEQYF	TGTGCCAGCAGCCAGGGCCTCCTAGCGGACTCCTACGAGCAGTACTTC
TRBJ2-3	TRBV5-1	TRBD2	once	CASSFGGGASTDTQYF	TGCGCCAGCAGCTTCGGCGGGGGGGCGAGCACAGATACGCAGTATTTT
TRBJ2-7	TRBV6-7	.	.	CASRDSYEQYF	TGTGCCAGCAGGGACAGCTACGAGCAGTACTTC
TRBJ1-5	TRBV21-1	.	.	CASPNRTGENSNQPQHF	TGTGCCAGCCCAAACCGGACAGGGGAAAATAGCAATCAGCCCCAGCATTTT
TRBJ1-1	TRBV3-1/TRBV3-2	TRBD1	.	CASSLKGANTEAFF	TGTGCCAGCAGCCTTAAGGGGGCGAACACTGAAGCTTTCTTT
TRBJ2-5	TRBV7-8	TRBD2	.	CASSFGLAGGQETQYF	TGTGCCAGCAGCTTTGGTCTAGCGGGGGGCCAAGAGACCCAGTACTTC
TRBJ2-7	TRBV2	.	.	CASTATRGVNEQYF	TGTGCCAGCACCGCAACGAGAGGGGTAAACGAGCAGTACTTC
TRBJ1-5	TRBV2	TRBD1	.	CASSPQGDWLQPQHF	TGTGCCAGCAGTCCCCAGGGGGATTGGCTTCAGCCCCAGCATTTT
TRBJ2-1	TRBV10-2	TRBD2	few	CASSDPSGGSSYNEQFF	TGCGCCAGCAGTGACCCATCGGGGGGGAGCTCCTACAATGAGCAGTTCTTC
TRBJ2-3	TRBV5-1	TRBD1	.	CASSLAGGPDTQYF	TGCGCCAGCAGCTTGGCAGGGGGCCCAGATACGCAGTATTTT
TRBJ1-2	TRBV18	TRBD1	.	CASSPRTGGTGYTF	TGTGCCAGCTCACCACGGACAGGGGGGACCGGCTACACCTTC
TRBJ2-7	TRBV14	.	.	CASSSLGIEQYF	TGTGCCAGCAGCTCCTTGGGTATTGAGCAGTACTTC
TRBJ2-5	TRBV11-1	.	once	CASSSRDRVETQYF	TGTGCCAGCAGCTCGCGGGACCGAGTAGAGACCCAGTACTTC